This T cell receptor (beta chain) originates from a study of T cell changes during pregnancy in multiple sclerosis. The table came from immunoSEQ multiplex PCR; TCRdb's copy has only in-frame clones and leaves some out. In the table there are about 76,000 clones, around nine tenths of which are singletons. V shed 4 bases and J 8 bases; nucleotides not matched to a gene: 5. The CDR3 has 14 residues. From germline, CDR1 is MNHNY and CDR2 SVGAGI (reference sequence). This material consisted of peripheral blood, taken in the first trimester of pregnancy. This TCR was recovered from a female donor in good health, enrolled as a control in a pregnancy study. This chain uses TRBV6-6 with TRBJ2-4; TRBD2 agrees at 10 bases. CDR3 loop: CASSSPGTSDIQYF. CDR3 coding DNA: TGTGCCAGCAGTTCCCCCGGGACTAGCGACATTCAGTACTTC.